The source of this T cell receptor beta chain is a study of T cell changes during pregnancy in multiple sclerosis. Profiled with immunoSEQ multiplex PCR; TCRdb holds only in-frame clones, not every one. The sample consists of roughly 90,000 clones, approximately 92% of them appearing once. The germline gives CDR1 SGHAT, CDR2 FQNNGV. This CDR3 is built from 14 residues. V was clipped by 4 bases and J by 4 bases, with 13 bases between them. The TCR comes from a female donor with multiple sclerosis, enrolled in a pregnancy study. This chain uses TRBV11-2 with TRBJ1-1, with D possibly TRBD1 on 6 matching bases. Sequencing was performed on peripheral blood, taken in the first trimester of pregnancy. CDR3 residues: CASSSYREITEAFF. Here the CDR3 DNA reads TGTGCCAGCAGCTCCTACAGGGAGATCACTGAAGCTTTCTTT. The full variable domain, in which reference TRBV11-2 and TRBJ1-1 provide the parts outside the CDR3, is EAGVAQSPRYKIIEKRQSVAFWCNPISGHATLYWYQQILGQGPKLLIQFQNNGVVDDSQLPKDRFSAERLKGVDSTLKIQPAKLEDSAVYLCASSSYREITEAFFGQGTRLTVV.